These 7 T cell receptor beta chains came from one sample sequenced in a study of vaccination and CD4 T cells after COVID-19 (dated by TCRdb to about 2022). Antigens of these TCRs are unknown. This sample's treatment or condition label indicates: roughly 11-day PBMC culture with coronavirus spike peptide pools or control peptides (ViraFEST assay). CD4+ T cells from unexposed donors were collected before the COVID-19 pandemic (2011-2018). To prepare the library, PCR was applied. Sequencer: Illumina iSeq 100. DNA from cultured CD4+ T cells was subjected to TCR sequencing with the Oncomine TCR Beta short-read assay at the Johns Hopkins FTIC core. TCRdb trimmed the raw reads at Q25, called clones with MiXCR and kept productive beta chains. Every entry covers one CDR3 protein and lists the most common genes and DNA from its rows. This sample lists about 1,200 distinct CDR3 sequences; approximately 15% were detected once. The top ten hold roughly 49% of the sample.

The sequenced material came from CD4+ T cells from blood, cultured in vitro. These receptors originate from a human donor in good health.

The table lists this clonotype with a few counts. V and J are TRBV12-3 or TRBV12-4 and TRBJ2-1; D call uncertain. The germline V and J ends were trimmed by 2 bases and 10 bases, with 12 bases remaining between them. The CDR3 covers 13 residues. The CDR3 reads CASSLTRDGEQFF. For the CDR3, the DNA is TGTGCCAGCAGTTTAACCCGTGACGGCGAGCAGTTCTTC.

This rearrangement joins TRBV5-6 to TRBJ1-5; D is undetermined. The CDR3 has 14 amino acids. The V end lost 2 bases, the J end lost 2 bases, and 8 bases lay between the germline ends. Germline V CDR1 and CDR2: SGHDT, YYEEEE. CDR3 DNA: TGTGCCAGCAGCTTTCGGAGGGGCAATCAGCCCCAGCATTTT. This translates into CASSFRRGNQPQHF.

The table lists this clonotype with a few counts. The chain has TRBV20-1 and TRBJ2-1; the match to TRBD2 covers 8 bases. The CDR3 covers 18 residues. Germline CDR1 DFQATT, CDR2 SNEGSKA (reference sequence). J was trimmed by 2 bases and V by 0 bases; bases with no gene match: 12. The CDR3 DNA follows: TGCAGTGCTAGAGACGCACTCCAGAGCGGGAGAGCCTACAATGAGCAGTTCTTC. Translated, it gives CSARDALQSGRAYNEQFF.

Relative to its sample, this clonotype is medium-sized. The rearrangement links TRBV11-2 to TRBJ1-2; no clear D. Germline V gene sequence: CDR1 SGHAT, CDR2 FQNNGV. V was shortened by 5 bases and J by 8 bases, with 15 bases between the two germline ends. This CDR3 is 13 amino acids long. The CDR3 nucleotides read TGTGCCAGCAGCCGCCAAGTAGGGAGAGGCTACACCTTC. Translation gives CASSRQVGRGYTF.

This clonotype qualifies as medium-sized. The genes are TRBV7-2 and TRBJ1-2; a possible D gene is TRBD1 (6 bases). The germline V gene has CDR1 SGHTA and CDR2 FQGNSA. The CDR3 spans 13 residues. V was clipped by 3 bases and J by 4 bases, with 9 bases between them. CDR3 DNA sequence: TGTGCCAGCAGCTTGATAGGGGGCTATGGCTACACCTTC. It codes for CASSLIGGYGYTF.

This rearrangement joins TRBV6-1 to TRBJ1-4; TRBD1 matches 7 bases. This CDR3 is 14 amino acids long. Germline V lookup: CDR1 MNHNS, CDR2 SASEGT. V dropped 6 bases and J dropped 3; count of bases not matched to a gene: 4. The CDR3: CASRAGQPNEKLFF. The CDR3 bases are TGTGCCAGCAGAGCGGGACAGCCTAATGAAAAACTGTTTTTT.

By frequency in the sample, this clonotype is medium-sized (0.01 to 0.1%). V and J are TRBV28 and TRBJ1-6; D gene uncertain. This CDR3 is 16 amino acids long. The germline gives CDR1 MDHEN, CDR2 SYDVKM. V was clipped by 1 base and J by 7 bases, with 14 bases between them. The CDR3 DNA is TGTGCCAGCAGTTTATTGAAGGGAGGTATGAATTCACCCCTCCACTTT. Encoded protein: CASSLLKGGMNSPLHF. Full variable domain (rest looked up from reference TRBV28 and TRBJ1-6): DVKVTQSSRYLVKRTGEKVFLECVQDMDHENMFWYRQDPGLGLRLIYFSYDVKMKEKGDIPEGYSVSREKKERFSLILESASTNQTSMYLCASSLLKGGMNSPLHFGNGTRLTVT.